These T cell receptor beta chains were read from a single sample in a study of T cells expressing NK-cell markers. With the 5' RACE reads reprocessed, TCRdb shows one record per CDR3 protein and no DNA. The listing records some 300,000 distinct CDR3 sequences. The sample consisted of blood T cells: a sorted CD56 or NKG2C T cell subset, CD4+ or CD8+ T cells, or bulk PBMC T cells (not recorded which). The receptors here all came from a man younger than 35 in good health. CDR3s include the opening cysteine and the closing phenylalanine or tryptophan.

V gene	CDR3 length	J gene	CDR3 protein
TRBV3-1	19	TRBJ2-3	CASSQLDLAGGRSTDTQYF
TRBV4-3	15	TRBJ1-4	CASSPSGRKNEKLFF
TRBV6-4	17	TRBJ2-1	CASSPGTVNPSHNEQFF
TRBV6-5	14	TRBJ2-2	CASSSRTGARELFF
TRBV20-1	14	TRBJ1-2	CSARVAGGGYGYTF
TRBV20-1	16	TRBJ2-5	CSARDVTSGSGETQYF
TRBV25-1	14	TRBJ2-3	CASSNDRATDTQYF
TRBV7-2	13	TRBJ2-2	CASSLDGAGELFF
TRBV5-1	14	TRBJ2-1	CASSFQYAYNEQFF
TRBV6-1	15	TRBJ1-3	CASSRTGDSGNTIYF
TRBV7-2	13	TRBJ2-7	CASTGRISYEQYF
TRBV7-8	15	TRBJ2-5	CASSYGQRTEETQYF
TRBV6-1	13	TRBJ1-1	CASRDRPNTEAFF
TRBV29-1	11	TRBJ2-1	CSVGRGWEQFF
TRBV5-1	12	TRBJ1-1	CASSWTGTEAFF
TRBV10-3	13	TRBJ1-1	CAISGGLNTEAFF
TRBV5-1	15	TRBJ2-7	CASSSTRGLFYEQYF
TRBV20-1	11	TRBJ2-1	CSAPSGSEQFF
TRBV10-3	12	TRBJ2-1	CAISELLAEQFF
TRBV6-5	13	TRBJ1-1	CASSYVLNTEAFF
TRBV2	15	TRBJ1-4	CASSEAADIRVELFF
TRBV20-1	19	TRBJ1-5	CSARTLGTGVSFGNQPQHF
TRBV6-5	13	TRBJ2-5	CASSYRGQETQYF
TRBV7-2	12	TRBJ2-7	CASSTGMGEQYF
TRBV7-8	15	TRBJ2-3	CASSLKWVASDTQYF
TRBV5-6	17	TRBJ2-1	CASSEGLAGVSYNEQFF
TRBV5-1	17	TRBJ2-7	CASSFDLLSGQLYEQYF
TRBV20-1	11	TRBJ2-3	CSAARTDTQYF
TRBV20-1	18	TRBJ2-5	CSARNLRTSGSIRETQYF
TRBV2	16	TRBJ1-5	CASSAIVAVGDQPQHF
TRBV6-2/TRBV6-3	15	TRBJ1-5	CASSSELGAIMAQHF
TRBV19	14	TRBJ1-2	CASSMGVERRGYTF
TRBV5-6	14	TRBJ2-7	CASRDRWRSYEQYF
TRBV24-1	15	TRBJ1-2	CATSDRQGATYGYTF
TRBV2	15	TRBJ2-1	CASKPGLAGVFEQFF
TRBV12-3/TRBV12-4	14	TRBJ2-6	CASSSLTGANVLTF
TRBV28	13	TRBJ2-1	CASSYRGGNEQFF
TRBV12-3/TRBV12-4	14	TRBJ1-6	CASSLWRWDSGLHF
TRBV4-2	13	TRBJ2-1	CASSTTINNEQFF
TRBV30	13	TRBJ1-4	CAWSGDRGEKLFF
TRBV20-1	13	TRBJ2-5	CSARFGDGETQYF
TRBV20-1	16	TRBJ2-3	CSARLRGRGSTDTQYF
TRBV28	14	TRBJ1-1	CASSIQGPNTEAFF
TRBV29-1	14	TRBJ2-5	CSAKRREVFETQYF
TRBV10-3	14	TRBJ2-5	CAISGTVVQETQYF
TRBV20-1	18	TRBJ2-3	CSARDTGLAGLGTDTQYF
TRBV28	16	TRBJ2-3	CASSLRAGASTDTQYF
TRBV29-1	15	TRBJ2-3	CSGSGTGRAGDTQYF
TRBV5-1	14	TRBJ2-3	CASSRGQGTDTQYF
TRBV18	14	TRBJ1-5	CASWRDGTNQPQHF
TRBV19	16	TRBJ2-6	CASSITPTSGANVLTF
TRBV5-5	15	TRBJ2-2	CASSFPGGQRGELFF